This T cell receptor (beta chain) emerged from a study of blood T cell repertoires in COVID-19. Across the whole study: Sites in the United States, Italy and Spain provided acute and convalescent COVID-19 samples. From T cells, B-cell-depleted T cells, or PBMCs came the material, which was cDNA or gDNA.

V was pared by 2 bases and J by 2 bases, with 14 bases between. This CDR3 has 16 amino acids. CDR1 is MNHNS and CDR2 is SASEGT in the germline V gene. How the authors handled the data: Reference gene primer amplification gave nucleated cell count estimates. The data were produced by immunoSEQ multiplex PCR, yet TCRdb's version contains in-frame clones alone and is incomplete. The V and J calls and clone size come from that table; D and trimming were worked out from the DNA. The repertoire holds under 15,000 clones, around 74% seen once, with less than 45% in the top ten. This chain connects TRBV6-1 to TRBJ2-3; D is ambiguous. Sequencing input: peripheral blood. The sequence derives from a woman of 80 years or more with acute or convalescent COVID-19. The CDR3 is CASSEFVSGHTDTQYF. CDR3 DNA sequence: TGTGCCAGCAGTGAATTCGTCAGTGGGCACACAGATACGCAGTATTTT.